The present entry profiles one T cell receptor (beta chain) with its context. Trimming took 6 bases from V and 0 from J; bases not matched to a gene: 12. Germline CDR1 is SQVTM and CDR2 is ANQGSEA. CDR3 size: 17 residues. These data are taken from a study of T cell repertoires in cytomegalovirus infection. TCRdb used MiXCR to reprocess the reads, holding one entry per CDR3 protein. The table records some 220,000 distinct CDR3 sequences, around 6.6% of them present only once. This TCR derives from a human donor in good health (CMV status not recorded). Some clones in this sample may be carry-over from other donors' samples. The sequencing input was PBMCs. The rearrangement uses TRBV29-1 and TRBJ2-3; TRBD2 aligns across 10 bases. The CDR3 protein is CSVLTFSGGTSTDTQYF. CDR3 bases: TGCAGCGTCCTCACCTTTAGCGGGGGGACCAGCACAGATACGCAGTATTTT.